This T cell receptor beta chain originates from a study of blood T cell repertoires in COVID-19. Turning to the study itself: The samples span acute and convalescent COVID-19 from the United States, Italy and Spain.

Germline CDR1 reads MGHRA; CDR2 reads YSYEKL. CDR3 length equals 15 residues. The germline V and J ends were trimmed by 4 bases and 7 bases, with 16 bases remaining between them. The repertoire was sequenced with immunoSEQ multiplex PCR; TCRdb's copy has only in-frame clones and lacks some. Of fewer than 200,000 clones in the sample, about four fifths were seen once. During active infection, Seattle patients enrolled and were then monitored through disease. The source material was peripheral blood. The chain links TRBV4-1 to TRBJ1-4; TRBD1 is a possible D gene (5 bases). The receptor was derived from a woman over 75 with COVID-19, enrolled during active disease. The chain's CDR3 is CASSPRAGGGEKLFF. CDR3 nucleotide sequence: TGCGCCAGCAGCCCGCGGGCCGGGGGGGGTGAAAAACTGTTTTTT.